This T cell receptor beta chain was identified in a study of neurological immune-mediated disorders. TCRdb reprocessed the 5' RACE reads via MiXCR and lists one record per CDR3 protein. The table shows 80,000 or so distinct CDR3 sequences, with around a tenth occurring only once. This clonotype has at least ten counts. The CDR3 extends over 15 amino acids. Per germline, CDR1 SGHTA and CDR2 FQGNSA. V was clipped by 5 bases and J by 3 bases; unmatched bases: 8. Sequenced sample: PBMCs. This TCR derives from a man in his fifties or sixties in good health. The chain uses TRBV7-2 and TRBJ2-7; TRBD2 matches at 9 bases. This CDR3 is CASSPDSGGIYEQYF. The CDR3 bases are TGTGCCAGCAGCCCGGATAGCGGGGGAATCTACGAGCAGTACTTC.